This TCR beta chain emerged from a study of cytomegalovirus exposure and HLA in healthy donors. Study observations and caveats: TCR beta chain V- and J-gene trimming was linked, in a later analysis, to a missense variant in DCLRE1C. Solely CMV serostatus was available to characterize immune exposure.

As concerns this clone: Antigen unknown.

V shed 5 bases and J 7 bases; nucleotides not matched to a gene: 4. The CDR3 length is 14 residues. Looked up from germline, CDR1 is LNHDA and CDR2 is SQIVND (reference sequence). Primers for the PCR totalled 60 Vbeta and 13 Jbeta. The repertoire was sequenced with immunoSEQ multiplex PCR; TCRdb's copy has only in-frame clones and lacks some. The sample includes 60,000 to 90,000 clones. The chain is built from TRBV19 and TRBJ1-4; 10 nucleotides agree with TRBD1. Input material: PBMCs. This TCR was sampled from a woman aged 40-49 years in good health and CMV-seropositive. CDR3 amino acids: CASSPTGGREKLFF. Written as DNA, the CDR3 is TGTGCCAGTAGTCCGACAGGGGGCCGTGAAAAACTGTTTTTT.